The clone carrying this T cell receptor (beta chain) was observed a handful of times. Its antigen remains unknown. This sample is part of a study of T cells in Graves' hyperthyroidism and ophthalmopathy. About the study: Upon initial diagnosis and before any treatment, peripheral blood was collected. Study-level results: Ophthalmopathy and stable hyperthyroidism were separated by a 13 V-J model. Prediction of ophthalmopathy progression came a median approximately 7 months pre-onset.

Researchers amplified the TCR beta CDR3 regions from RNA transcripts. First-round RT-PCR of the TCR CDR3 relied on the HTBI primer set. TCRdb passed the multiplex PCR reads through MiXCR, listing each CDR3 protein once. The sample includes 600,000 or so distinct CDR3 sequences, approximately 15% seen only once; the top ten take roughly 7%. V was pared by 4 bases and J by 1 base, with 8 bases between. The CDR3 totals 15 residues. Germline lookup yields CDR1 LGHNA and CDR2 YSLEER. Each 10 ml fresh peripheral blood draw supplied the PBMCs. This chain links TRBV4-3 with TRBJ2-6; D is perhaps TRBD2 (5 bases). The clonotype originates from a woman between 18 and 30 years old with Graves' ophthalmopathy. What was sequenced was blood. This CDR3 is CASSPSGSGANVLTF. CDR3 sequence (DNA): TGCGCCAGCAGCCCTTCGGGGTCTGGGGCCAACGTCCTGACTTTC.